This T cell receptor (beta chain) stems from a study of OX40 agonist ivuxolimab in advanced cancers. With respect to the entire study: Ivuxolimab was an agonistic, fully human IgG2 monoclonal antibody directed against OX40 (CD134), a costimulatory receptor. Intravenous ivuxolimab was administered to patients every 2 weeks at six dose levels: 0.01, 0.1, 0.3, 1.5, 3 and 10 mg/kg. Among the 50 to 55 dose-escalation patients, approximately 20 had hepatocellular carcinoma, some 15 melanoma, 9 renal cell carcinoma and 9 head and neck cancer. In the dose-escalation cohort, roughly 80% of patients were male, and the mean age was about 55 years, with a range of about 23 to 85. Prior anti-PD-1, anti-PD-L1 or anti-CTLA-4 therapy was permitted, and 40% of dose-escalation patients had received checkpoint inhibitors. Partial responses occurred in three dose-escalation patients: two with cutaneous melanoma and one with hepatocellular carcinoma. Peripheral TCRbeta sequencing aimed to test whether ivuxolimab altered TCR sequence diversity and caused clonal T-cell expansion. The paper describes the monotherapy dose-escalation part (N = 52 patients) of the phase I trial of ivuxolimab. General study outcomes and caveats: Low levels of normalized T-cell clonal expansion were also seen in some nonresponding patients. After ivuxolimab, expanded clones were on average more numerous among CD8+ T cells than among CD4+ T cells. The antigen specificity of the clonally expanded peripheral T cells was not determined. At doses of 0.1 to 3.0 mg/kg, clonal expansion of both CD4+ and CD8+ T cells in blood was seen between baseline and week 6. Partial responders in the 0.1-3.0 mg/kg groups had among the lowest normalized peripheral clonal expansion, especially among CD8+ T cells.

In regard to this clone: Its antigen remains unidentified. Per-base quality was not reported, and no clone a single base away is much larger than it.

To sequence the TCRbeta CDR3 region, genomic DNA was isolated from the sorted cells. TCRbeta CDR3 regions were sequenced using the immunoSEQ Assay. TCRdb holds this immuneACCESS table with in-frame rearrangements only. Some clones are missing; in checked studies, unresolved V genes explain under half, and the rest has no known cause. The sample table shows 81,000 or so clones, and about 90% are seen once. In total, the top ten clones hold almost 8.5% of the sample. From its cysteine to its phenylalanine, the CDR3 spans 15 amino acids. Only the CDR3 part of the read is kept: 45 bases, read in frame from the first base. V is clipped by 0 bases and J by 3 bases, and the sequence between their germline boundaries is 15 bases long. CDR1 and CDR2 are read off the germline V gene as SQVTM and ANQGSEA. The trial excluded patients who had a history of autoimmune disease or who were on systemic immunosuppression. In every dose cohort, peripheral blood was drawn for TCR sequencing at baseline, cycle 4 day 1, and cycle 7 day 1. The samples were drawn from a first-in-human, open-label, multicenter phase I dose-escalation trial of ivuxolimab. Adults with locally advanced or metastatic head and neck squamous cell, hepatocellular, melanoma or renal cell carcinoma were enrolled in the trial. Before TCR sequencing, CD4+ and CD8+ T cells were separately sorted from peripheral blood.

The specimen comprised CD4+ or CD8+ T cells sorted from blood, sampled in a trial of the OX40 agonist ivuxolimab. The chain uses TRBV29-1 and TRBJ2-7; a tentative D match to TRBD1 spans 5 bases. The TCR comes from an adult with an advanced solid tumor such as melanoma, head and neck, liver or kidney cancer. DNA sequence: TGCAGCGTTGAAGATGCGGTAAAGGGGTTCTACGAGCAGTACTTC. Its amino acids are CSVEDAVKGFYEQYF.